Below are 31 T cell receptor beta chains sequenced from a single sample in a study of T cell changes during pregnancy in multiple sclerosis. Some clones are missing from TCRdb's copy, which holds only in-frame ones; the method was immunoSEQ multiplex PCR. This sample has nearly 110,000 clones, with just under 95% found just once. The input for sequencing was peripheral blood, taken after pregnancy. The receptors come from a female donor with multiple sclerosis, enrolled in a pregnancy study.

This clone was seen just once. The gene calls are TRBV30 and TRBJ2-2; 10 bases fit TRBD2. Germline V gene sequence: CDR1 GTSNPN, CDR2 SVGIG (reference sequence). CDR3 length: 15 amino acids. V was pared by 0 bases and J by 5 bases, with 3 bases of the junction left unmatched. The CDR3 DNA follows: TGTGCCTGGAGTGTCATAGCGGGGGGAACCGGGGAGCTGTTTTTT. Amino acids: CAWSVIAGGTGELFF.

DNA for the CDR3: TGTGCCTGGAGTTCGGGTGGACACCCCACCCAGTACTTC. Translation: CAWSSGGHPTQYF. V gene TRBV30 combines with J gene TRBJ2-5, with a tentative D call TRBD1 (5 bases). There are 13 residues in the CDR3. Germline-derived CDR1 and CDR2 are GTSNPN and SVGIG (reference sequence). V was trimmed by 2 bases and J by 8 bases, leaving 15 bases between them.

This clone came up a few times. The chain uses TRBV5-1 and TRBJ2-7; 11 bases fit TRBD2. The CDR3 runs to 16 residues. Germline V gives CDR1 SGHRS, CDR2 YFSETQ. J lost 0 bases, V lost 5 bases, and 7 bases had no gene match. The CDR3 loop is CASSLSGGVSSYEQYF. For the CDR3, the DNA is TGCGCCAGCAGTCTTAGCGGGGGGGTAAGCTCCTACGAGCAGTACTTC.

In this sample, this clone turned up once. V is TRBV5-4 and J is TRBJ2-5; D may be TRBD1 (5 bases). CDR3 length: 14 amino acids. Germline V CDR1 and CDR2: SGHNT, YYREEE (reference sequence). Trimming took off 4 bases at V and 3 bases at J, with 13 bases between the two ends. Here the CDR3 reads CASSGPREKETQYF. CDR3 in DNA: TGTGCCAGCAGCGGCCCCAGGGAAAAAGAGACCCAGTACTTC.

The V call is TRBV19, the J call TRBJ1-5; possibly TRBD1 for D (5 bases). Per germline, CDR1 LNHDA and CDR2 SQIVND (reference sequence). The CDR3 length is 14 residues. V was trimmed by 7 bases and J by 4 bases, leaving 14 bases between them. The CDR3: CASTHQGVNQPQHF. The CDR3 DNA reads as TGTGCCAGTACCCATCAAGGGGTGAATCAGCCCCAGCATTTT.

The rearrangement uses TRBV30 and TRBJ2-3; the match to TRBD2 covers 8 bases. After removal of 0 bases from V and 2 bases from J, the junction contained 4 bases not matched to a gene. Germline-derived CDR1 and CDR2 are GTSNPN and SVGIG (reference sequence). This CDR3 spans 15 amino acids. The CDR3 region is CAWSVGAGATDTQYF. CDR3 in DNA: TGTGCCTGGAGTGTAGGAGCGGGAGCCACAGATACGCAGTATTTT.

The V and J genes are TRBV5-1 and TRBJ2-2; 13 bases align to TRBD2. Trimming took 3 bases from V and 8 from J; bases not matched to a gene: 7. This CDR3 has 16 amino acids. The V gene's germline CDR1 is SGHRS and CDR2 YFSETQ. For the CDR3, the DNA is TGCGCCAGCAGCTCCAGGACTAGCGGGAGTCTGGGGGAGCTGTTTTTT. Its translation: CASSSRTSGSLGELFF.

As concerns this clone: Germline and junction disagree at one end, which may indicate a read error. The chain links TRBV4-2 to TRBJ1-5; D possibly corresponds to TRBD1 (6 bases). The V gene's germline CDR1 is LGHNA and CDR2 YNFKEQ. The CDR3 spans 14 residues. This chain's CDR3 is CASSQGQGLQPQHF. In nucleotides, the CDR3 is TGTGCCAGCAGTCAAGGGCAGGGGCTTCAGCCCCAGCATTTT.

The chain is built from TRBV10-3 and TRBJ1-3; D ambiguous. The V and J ends lost 2 bases and 0 bases respectively, with 8 bases between them. This CDR3 spans 15 amino acids. Germline V CDR1 and CDR2: ENHRY, SYGVKD. CDR3 sequence (DNA): TGTGCCATCAGTGAGCGGGGAAGCTCTGGAAACACCATATATTTT. It specifies CAISERGSSGNTIYF.

The chain uses TRBV2 and TRBJ1-1; 11 bases match TRBD1. This CDR3 contains 19 residues. Losses at the gene ends were 3 bases for V and 1 base for J; bases not matched to a gene: 13. Germline V gene data show CDR1 as SNHLY and CDR2 as FYNNEI. CDR3 nucleotides: TGTGCCAGCAGTGATGGTATTAGTAGGGACAGGGGGAAGAACACTGAAGCTTTCTTT. Residues: CASSDGISRDRGKNTEAFF.

The chain is built from TRBV7-9 and TRBJ1-2; D is uncertain. The length of the CDR3 is 13 residues. V dropped 1 base and J dropped 6 bases, with 9 bases sitting between them. Germline V CDR1 and CDR2: SEHNR, FQNEAQ (reference sequence). The CDR3 DNA reads TGTGCCAGCAGCTTAGATGGGAGGGATGGCTACACCTTC. Translating it yields CASSLDGRDGYTF.

This rearrangement joins TRBV14 to TRBJ2-1; perhaps TRBD1 as D (6 bases). Germline V gives CDR1 SGHDN, CDR2 FVKESK. The CDR3 is 13 amino acids. With 2 bases removed from V and 7 bases from J, the gap between germline ends came to 9 bases. The CDR3 loop reads CASSQSRGNEQFF. The CDR3 DNA is TGTGCCAGCAGCCAATCAAGGGGGAATGAGCAGTTCTTC.

The V and J genes are TRBV10-3 and TRBJ1-2, with 11 bases aligning to TRBD1. This CDR3 has 15 residues. Germline values: CDR1 ENHRY, CDR2 SYGVKD. With 3 bases clipped from V and 6 bases from J, the junction kept 6 bases outside the gene matches. The CDR3: CAISEDGQGANGYTF. The CDR3 DNA follows: TGTGCCATCAGTGAAGATGGACAGGGGGCAAATGGCTACACCTTC.

This chain connects TRBV11-3 to TRBJ2-1; possible D gene TRBD2, 6 bases. Trimming removed 5 bases at V and 8 bases at J, with 16 bases between. The CDR3 runs 14 residues. Germline V CDR1 and CDR2: SGHNT, YENEEA. CDR3 region: CASSRRDSQDEQFF. CDR3 nucleotides: TGTGCCAGCAGCCGGAGGGACTCACAGGATGAGCAGTTCTTC.

V is TRBV6-5 and J is TRBJ1-3; D is unresolved. V was pared by 6 bases and J by 4 bases, with 13 bases between. The germline V gene encodes CDR1 MNHEY and CDR2 SVGAGI. The CDR3 spans 14 residues. For the CDR3, the DNA is TGTGCCAGCAGACCCTCGGCGGGGGGAAACACCATATATTTT. Translated, it gives CASRPSAGGNTIYF.

The chain combines TRBV2 with TRBJ1-6, with D tentatively TRBD1 (5 bases). Germline V lookup: CDR1 SNHLY, CDR2 FYNNEI. Trimming shortened V by 2 bases and J by 9 bases, and 17 bases separated the two germline ends. The CDR3 totals 16 residues. CDR3 DNA sequence: TGTGCCAGCAGTGAATGGCGGGACTTAGACTTTTCACCCCTCCACTTT. Its translation is CASSEWRDLDFSPLHF.

The chain couples TRBV30 to TRBJ2-6; D not certain. Germline CDR1 reads GTSNPN; CDR2 reads SVGIG (reference sequence). V lost 1 base and J lost 0, with 4 bases in between. This CDR3 contains 14 residues. CDR3 sequence: CAWSGSSGANVLTF. The CDR3 DNA reads TGTGCCTGGAGTGGTAGCTCTGGGGCCAACGTCCTGACTTTC.

J is TRBJ2-7 and V is TRBV5-1; weak D call: TRBD1 (6 bases). The CDR3 is made up of 14 amino acids. Germline V CDR1 and CDR2: SGHRS, YFSETQ. V lost 4 bases and J 3 bases, leaving 14 bases between the germline ends. CDR3: CASSRRDTNYEQYF. The CDR3 nucleotides read TGCGCCAGCAGCCGCCGGGACACTAACTACGAGCAGTACTTC.

V and J are TRBV2 and TRBJ2-7, with D possibly being TRBD1 (6 bases). V was clipped by 4 bases and J by 2 bases, with 6 bases between them. The V gene's germline CDR1 is SNHLY and CDR2 FYNNEI. The CDR3 contains 12 residues. This CDR3 is CASSGTAYEQYF. CDR3 in DNA: TGTGCCAGCAGTGGGACAGCCTACGAGCAGTACTTC.

The chain joins TRBV5-1 to TRBJ2-1; D perhaps matches TRBD2 (5 bases). CDR3 length: 13 residues. The germline CDR1 and CDR2 sequences are SGHRS and YFSETQ. V was pared by 4 bases and J by 8 bases, with 13 bases between. CDR3 bases: TGCGCCAGCAGCCCAGGACTTGCTGATGAGCAGTTCTTC. It translates to CASSPGLADEQFF. The variable domain in full, completed from reference TRBV5-1 and TRBJ2-1, reads KAGVTQTPRYLIKTRGQQVTLSCSPISGHRSVSWYQQTPGQGLQFLFEYFSETQRNKGNFPGRFSGRQFSNSRSEMNVSTLELGDSALYLCASSPGLADEQFFGPGTRLTVL.

The CDR3 sequence: CASSIDLYSKTQFF. CDR3 DNA: TGTGCCAGTAGTATAGATCTTTACAGCAAAACGCAGTTCTTC. This chain links TRBV19 with TRBJ2-1; D uncertain. The V gene lost 0 bases and the J gene lost 12 bases, with 15 bases spanning the gap. There are 14 residues in the CDR3. Germline V gene sequence: CDR1 LNHDA, CDR2 SQIVND (reference sequence).

In its sample, this clone was seen once. This rearrangement joins TRBV6-1 to TRBJ1-5; D may be TRBD1 (6 bases). Germline lookup yields CDR1 MNHNS and CDR2 SASEGT. The CDR3 runs 15 residues. Trimming removed 1 base at V and 7 bases at J, with 14 bases between. CDR3 nucleotides: TGTGCCAGCAGTGAAGACAGGGTATTGGAACAGCCCCAGCATTTT. Encoded protein: CASSEDRVLEQPQHF.

The genes are TRBV5-4 and TRBJ2-7, with a tentative D call TRBD1 (6 bases). Germline values: CDR1 SGHNT, CDR2 YYREEE (reference sequence). The germline V and J ends were trimmed by 1 base and 0 bases, with 11 bases remaining between them. There are 15 residues in the CDR3. CDR3: CASSLNPGASYEQYF. The CDR3 DNA sequence: TGTGCCAGCAGCTTGAACCCAGGGGCCTCCTACGAGCAGTACTTC.

This clone occurred once. The V gene is TRBV9, the J gene TRBJ1-1; possibly TRBD1 for D (5 bases). Germline V gives CDR1 SGDLS, CDR2 YYNGEE. Trimming stripped 0 bases from V and 2 bases from J, with 11 bases between. The CDR3 length is 15 residues. The CDR3 spells CASSVAGAANTEAFF. The DNA for the CDR3 is TGTGCCAGCAGCGTAGCTGGGGCCGCAAACACTGAAGCTTTCTTT. The full variable domain, completed using reference TRBV9 and TRBJ1-1, is DSGVTQTPKHLITATGQRVTLRCSPRSGDLSVYWYQQSLDQGLQFLIQYYNGEERAKGNILERFSAQQFPDLHSELNLSSLELGDSALYFCASSVAGAANTEAFFGQGTRLTVV.

This sequence joins TRBV9 and TRBJ2-7; D is possibly TRBD1 (6 bases). The CDR3 sequence is 14 residues long. The V end was cut by 4 bases, the J end by 0 bases, with 11 bases between. The germline gives CDR1 SGDLS, CDR2 YYNGEE. CDR3 residues: CASSSRDISYEQYF. DNA for the CDR3: TGTGCCAGCAGCTCCCGGGACATCTCCTACGAGCAGTACTTC.

The chain is built from TRBV4-2 and TRBJ2-7, with 9 bases aligning to TRBD1. Trimming took 5 bases from V and 7 from J; bases not matched to a gene: 15. The V gene's germline CDR1 is LGHNA and CDR2 YNFKEQ. The CDR3 covers 16 residues. CDR3 residues: CASSWETGGRTREQYF. The CDR3 bases are TGTGCCAGCAGCTGGGAGACAGGGGGGAGAACGCGGGAGCAGTACTTC.

The genes are TRBV18 and TRBJ2-7; 12 bases align to TRBD1. Germline trimming cut 4 bases from V and 3 bases from J; bases unmatched to any gene: 10. Germline assignment: CDR1 KGHSH and CDR2 LQKENI. The CDR3 totals 17 residues. This chain's CDR3 is CASSLGQGAIGFYEQYF. The CDR3 DNA is TGTGCCAGCTCACTGGGACAGGGGGCGATCGGATTCTACGAGCAGTACTTC.

The V call is TRBV29-1, the J call TRBJ1-4; weak D call: TRBD1 (5 bases). The ends were cut back, 4 bases at V and 7 bases at J, with 19 bases in the middle. Germline CDR1 SQVTM, CDR2 ANQGSEA. There are 15 residues in the CDR3. The CDR3 region has the DNA TGCAGCGTTGGGGTCGCCAGGCAGGGTATTGAAAAACTGTTTTTT. It translates to CSVGVARQGIEKLFF.

V and J are TRBV5-4 and TRBJ2-7, with D tentatively TRBD1 (5 bases). The CDR3 is 15 amino acids. Germline assignment: CDR1 SGHNT and CDR2 YYREEE (reference sequence). V was shortened by 4 bases and J by 0 bases, with 14 bases between the two germline ends. The CDR3 spells CASSPQGLFSYEQYF. DNA of the CDR3: TGTGCCAGCAGCCCCCAGGGTCTCTTCTCCTACGAGCAGTACTTC. The variable domain in full, completed from reference TRBV5-4 and TRBJ2-7, reads ETGVTQSPTHLIKTRGQQVTLRCSSQSGHNTVSWYQQALGQGPQFIFQYYREEENGRGNFPPRFSGLQFPNYSSELNVNALELDDSALYLCASSPQGLFSYEQYFGPGTRLTVT.

V and J are TRBV5-4 and TRBJ2-1; 12 bases are a match to TRBD2. The CDR3 contains 15 residues. The V gene's germline CDR1 is SGHNT and CDR2 YYREEE (reference sequence). Germline trimming cut 3 bases from V and 8 bases from J; bases unmatched to any gene: 6. CDR3 DNA sequence: TGTGCCAGCAGCTCCGGGACTAGCGGGCCCCATGAGCAGTTCTTC. It translates to CASSSGTSGPHEQFF.

The rearrangement joins TRBV9 to TRBJ2-7, with 8 bases identical to TRBD2. The CDR3 loop spans 13 amino acids. V trimming: 3 bases; J trimming: 6 bases; junction bases outside the gene matches: 5. Germline V lookup: CDR1 SGDLS, CDR2 YYNGEE. The CDR3 DNA sequence: TGTGCCAGCAGCGACGGGGGGGGGAGCGAGCAGTACTTC. It yields the protein CASSDGGGSEQYF.